These 3 T cell receptor gamma chains originate from one sample sequenced in a study of gamma-delta T cells after stem cell transplantation. TCRdb called clones anew from the RT-PCR reads with CATT. This repertoire shows some 3,100 gamma-chain clones, around 18% found once; its top ten account for 3.4%. The specimen was gamma-delta T cells. These TCRs come from a human donor. It is not recorded whose cells these are; they may come from a transplant donor.

The chain joins TRGV8 to TRGJ1 or TRGJ2. V was pared by 5 bases and J by 3 bases, with 10 bases of the junction left unmatched. Germline CDR1 and CDR2: VENAVY and YDSYNSRV. The CDR3 extends over 14 amino acids. Here the CDR3 reads CATWGGPLYYKKLF. The CDR3 coding sequence is TGTGCCACCTGGGGTGGTCCCCTTTATTATAAGAAACTCTTT.

The sample holds one count of this clone. The genes are TRGV4 and TRGJ1 or TRGJ2. V dropped 4 bases and J dropped 3; count of bases not matched to a gene: 6. The germline V gene encodes CDR1 EGSTGY and CDR2 YDSYTSSV. The CDR3 is 13 residues long. Written as DNA, the CDR3 is TGTGCCACCTGGGAGGGTCCTTATTATAAGAAACTCTTT. This translates into CATWEGPYYKKLF.

Comment on this clone: A read error may be the cause here, since a much bigger clone is one base away. This sample also contains other DNA sequences that code for the same CDR3. The chain has TRGV9 and TRGJ1 or TRGJ2. The germline V gene has CDR1 GITISATS and CDR2 ISYDGTV (reference sequence). The length of the CDR3 is 11 residues. CDR3 sequence: CALWEVYKKLF. The CDR3 DNA reads as TGTGCCTTGTGGGAGGTGTATAAGAAGCTCTTT.